This TCR beta chain appears in the sequencing data of a study of blood T cell repertoires in COVID-19. The CDR3 consists of 15 residues. The V gene lost 2 bases and the J gene lost 4 bases, with 14 bases spanning the gap. Germline CDR1 reads SGDLS; CDR2 reads YYNGEE. Clones were sequenced by immunoSEQ multiplex PCR, and TCRdb holds only the in-frame ones, with some missing. The top ten clones hold under 2.5% of a sample with 150,000 or so clones, 75% to 90% of them seen once. This TCR was sampled from an older woman with acute or convalescent COVID-19. The specimen was peripheral blood. The chain joins TRBV9 to TRBJ2-3, with D maybe TRBD2 (6 bases). CDR3 sequence reads: CASSVSGGGPDTQYF. The CDR3 DNA sequence: TGTGCCAGCAGCGTTTCTGGGGGAGGTCCAGATACGCAGTATTTT.